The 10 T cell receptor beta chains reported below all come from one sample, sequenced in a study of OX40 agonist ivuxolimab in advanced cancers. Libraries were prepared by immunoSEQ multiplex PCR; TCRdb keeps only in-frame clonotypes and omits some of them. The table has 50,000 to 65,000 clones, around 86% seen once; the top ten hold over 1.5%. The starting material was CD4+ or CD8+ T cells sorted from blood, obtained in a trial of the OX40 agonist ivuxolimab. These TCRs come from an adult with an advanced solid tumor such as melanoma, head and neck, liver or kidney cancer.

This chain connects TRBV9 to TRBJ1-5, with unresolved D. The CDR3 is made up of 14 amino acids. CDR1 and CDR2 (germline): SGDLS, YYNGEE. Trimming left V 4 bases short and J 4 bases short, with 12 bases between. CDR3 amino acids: CASSRSVGNQPQHF. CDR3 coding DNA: TGTGCCAGCAGCCGTTCGGTGGGGAATCAGCCCCAGCATTTT.

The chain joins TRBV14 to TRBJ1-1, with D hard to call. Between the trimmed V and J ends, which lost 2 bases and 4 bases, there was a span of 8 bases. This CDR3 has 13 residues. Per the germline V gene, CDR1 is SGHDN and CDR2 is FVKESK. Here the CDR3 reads CASSQQMSTEAFF. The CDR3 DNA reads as TGTGCCAGCAGCCAACAGATGAGCACTGAAGCTTTCTTT. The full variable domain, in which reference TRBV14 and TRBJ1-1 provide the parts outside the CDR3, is EAGVTQFPSHSVIEKGQTVTLRCDPISGHDNLYWYRRVMGKEIKFLLHFVKESKQDESGMPNNRFLAERTGGTYSTLKVQPAELEDSGVYFCASSQQMSTEAFFGQGTRLTVV.

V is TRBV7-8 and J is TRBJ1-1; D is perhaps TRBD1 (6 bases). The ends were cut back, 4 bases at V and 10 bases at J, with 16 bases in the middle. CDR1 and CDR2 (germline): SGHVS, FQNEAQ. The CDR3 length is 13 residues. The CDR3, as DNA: TGTGCCAGCAGCTCCCGGGGGGCCGCGGTAGCTTTCTTT. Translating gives CASSSRGAAVAFF. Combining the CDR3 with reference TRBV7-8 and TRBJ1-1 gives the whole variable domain GAGVSQSPRYKVAKRGQDVALRCDPISGHVSLFWYQQALGQGPEFLTYFQNEAQLDKSGLPSDRFFAERPEGSVSTLKIQRTQQEDSAVYLCASSSRGAAVAFFGQGTRLTVV.

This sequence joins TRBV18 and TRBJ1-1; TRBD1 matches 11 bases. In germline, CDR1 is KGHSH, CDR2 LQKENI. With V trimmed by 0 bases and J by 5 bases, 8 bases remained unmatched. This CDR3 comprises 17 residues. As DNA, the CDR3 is TGTGCCAGCTCACCACCCCAGGACAGGGGGCTGGGGACTGAAGCTTTCTTT. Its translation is CASSPPQDRGLGTEAFF.

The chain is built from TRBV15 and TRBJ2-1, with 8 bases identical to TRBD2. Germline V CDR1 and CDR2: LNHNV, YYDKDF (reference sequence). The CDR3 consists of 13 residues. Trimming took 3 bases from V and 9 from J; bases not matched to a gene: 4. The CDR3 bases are TGTGCCACCAGCAGGGGACTAGTAACTGAGCAGTTCTTC. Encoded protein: CATSRGLVTEQFF.

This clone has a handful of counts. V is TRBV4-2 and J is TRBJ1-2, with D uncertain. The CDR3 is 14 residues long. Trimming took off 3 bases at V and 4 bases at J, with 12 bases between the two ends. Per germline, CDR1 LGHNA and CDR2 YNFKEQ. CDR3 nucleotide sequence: TGTGCCAGCAGCCATAGACATACTACCTATGGCTACACCTTC. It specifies CASSHRHTTYGYTF.

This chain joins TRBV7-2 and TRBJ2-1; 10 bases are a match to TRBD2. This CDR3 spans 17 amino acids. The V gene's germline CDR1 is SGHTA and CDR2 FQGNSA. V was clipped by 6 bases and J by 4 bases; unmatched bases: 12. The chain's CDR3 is CASSSTPRTSGYNEQFF. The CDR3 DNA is TGTGCCAGCAGTTCTACCCCTAGGACTAGCGGTTACAATGAGCAGTTCTTC.

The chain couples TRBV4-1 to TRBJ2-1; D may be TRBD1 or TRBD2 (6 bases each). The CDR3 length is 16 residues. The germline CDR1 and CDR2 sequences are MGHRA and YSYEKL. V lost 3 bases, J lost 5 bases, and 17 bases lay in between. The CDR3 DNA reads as TGCGCCAGCAGCCATCTTAGGGGGGACTCAGACAATGAGCAGTTCTTC. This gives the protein CASSHLRGDSDNEQFF.

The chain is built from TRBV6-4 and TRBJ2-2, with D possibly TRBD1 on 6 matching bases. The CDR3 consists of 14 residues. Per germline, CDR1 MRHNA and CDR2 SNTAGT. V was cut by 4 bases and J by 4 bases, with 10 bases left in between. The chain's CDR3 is CASSVGQLTGELFF. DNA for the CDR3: TGTGCCAGCAGTGTAGGACAGCTCACCGGGGAGCTGTTTTTT.

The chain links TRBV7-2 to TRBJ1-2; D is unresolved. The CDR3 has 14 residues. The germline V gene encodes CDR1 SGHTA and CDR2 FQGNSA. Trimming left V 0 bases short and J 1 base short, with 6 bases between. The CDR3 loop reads CASSLAASNYGYTF. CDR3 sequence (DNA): TGTGCCAGCAGCTTAGCGGCCAGTAACTATGGCTACACCTTC.